The following is a T cell receptor beta chain sequence with its context. Its antigen is unidentified. The source of the sample is a study of cytomegalovirus exposure and HLA in healthy donors. Study outcomes and limitations: According to an earlier analysis, most TCR beta V segments yielded productive rearrangements about 90% or about 30% of the time. There were some V segments, including TRBV6-2 and TRBV6-3, excluded as indistinguishable. Sequencing probably produced one cluster of sequence variants that were highly shared.

Primers for the PCR totalled 60 Vbeta and 13 Jbeta. TCRdb keeps only in-frame clones here, not all; method: immunoSEQ multiplex PCR. This sample has more than 85,000 clones; approximately 77% occur once, and the top ten carry around 14%. Trimming at V came to 4 bases and at J to 0 bases, leaving 6 bases not matched to a gene. The CDR3 covers 16 residues. Germline V lookup: CDR1 SGHRS, CDR2 YFSETQ. The chain carries TRBV5-1 and TRBJ2-2; 7 positions agree with TRBD1. The sequence came from a male donor in good health and CMV-seropositive. The material sequenced was PBMCs. The CDR3 sequence: CASSNRGDTNTGELFF. CDR3 coding DNA: TGCGCCAGCAGCAACAGGGGAGATACGAACACCGGGGAGCTGTTTTTT.